This T cell receptor (beta chain) was sequenced for a study of T-cell memory formation after mild COVID-19. Study context: For the most part, TCR clusters were specific to one donor.

This clonotype was detected many times. One entry per CDR3 protein, called by TCRdb with MiXCR from the 5' RACE reads. The sample records around 160,000 distinct CDR3 sequences, 11% being singletons. The V gene's germline CDR1 is DFQATT and CDR2 SNEGSKA (reference sequence). This CDR3 is built from 15 residues. V shed 5 bases and J 4 bases; nucleotides not matched to a gene: 10. Source material: PBMCs or a T cell subset sorted from them (not recorded which). The receptor was derived from a man aged 18 to 30 who had mild COVID-19 (a few samples of this study predate the infection). Cell type and time point are not known. The rearrangement joins TRBV20-1 to TRBJ2-3; TRBD2 aligns across 9 bases. The CDR3 nucleotides read TGCAGTGCTGGACAGATCGGCGGGGGGGCAGATACGCAGTATTTT. It codes for CSAGQIGGGADTQYF.